The 3 T cell receptor beta chains below all came from one sample that was sequenced in a study of T cells in localized non-small cell lung cancer. TCRdb keeps only in-frame clones here, not all; method: immunoSEQ multiplex PCR. The table lists 1,500 to 2,000 clones, roughly a fifth of them singletons. Sequences were derived from normal lung tissue next to the tumor, sampled before any cancer treatment. All receptors derive from a woman aged 35-75 years with stage I lung adenocarcinoma.

This clone was found once. The rearrangement uses TRBV19 and TRBJ2-6; 8 bases align to TRBD1. This CDR3 contains 18 residues. Germline assignment: CDR1 LNHDA and CDR2 SQIVND (reference sequence). V trimming: 5 bases; J trimming: 0 bases; junction bases outside the gene matches: 9. This CDR3 reads CASSVRDRGLSGANVLTF. In DNA, the CDR3 is TGTGCCAGTAGTGTCCGAGACAGGGGACTCTCTGGGGCCAACGTCCTGACTTTC.

Judged by abundance, this clone is medium-sized (0.01 to 0.1%). J is TRBJ2-7 and V is TRBV28; 7 bases are shared with TRBD2. The J segment lost 4 bases and the V segment lost 1 base, leaving 13 bases of the junction unmatched. CDR3 length equals 17 residues. Germline V gene lookup returns CDR1 MDHEN and CDR2 SYDVKM. CDR3 nucleotides: TGTGCCAGCAGTTTATTTGGCGGGAGTCGGTACCGGTACGAGCAGTACTTC. Amino acid sequence: CASSLFGGSRYRYEQYF.

V and J are TRBV5-1 and TRBJ2-2, with TRBD1 matching 9 bases. The CDR3 runs 15 residues. J was trimmed by 7 bases and V by 4 bases; bases with no gene match: 8. CDR1 is SGHRS, CDR2 YFSETQ, per germline. Written as DNA, the CDR3 is TGCGCCAGCAGCGTGGGGACAGGGTTTAACGGGGAGCTGTTTTTT. The encoded protein is CASSVGTGFNGELFF.